The T cell receptor beta chain under discussion was sequenced for a study of shared clonotypes between healthy human individuals. Original processing methods: Filtering differed, since immunoSEQ gave only junction sequences and no quality scores. Produced via immunoSEQ multiplex PCR; TCRdb's table is partial and in-frame only. The V and J calls and clone size were taken over from that table, and D and trimming were inferred from the DNA. The repertoire holds roughly 2.6 million clones, around nine tenths seen once, with 0.14% in the top ten. This clone occurred once. Its antigen is still unknown. V was pared by 0 bases and J by 8 bases, with 12 bases of the junction left unmatched. CDR1 and CDR2 (germline): LNHDA, SQIVND (reference sequence). The CDR3 runs to 16 residues. Whole-study findings and limits: A generally larger estimated richness was seen in naive subsets than in memory subsets. Clonotype sharing levels among donors were expected to vary with sequencing depth. Relative to clonotypes present in all four donors, those not shared had lower generation probabilities.

This TCR was sampled from a man aged 18 to 29 in good health. V is TRBV19 and J is TRBJ1-2, with 7 bases fitting TRBD1. Sequences were obtained from naive CD4+ T cells sorted from blood. Subset given: CD45RA+ positively selected. CDR3 bases: TGTGCCAGTAGTATAGAAGCGGGACAGCGATTGCGAGGCTACACCTTC. Translating it yields CASSIEAGQRLRGYTF.